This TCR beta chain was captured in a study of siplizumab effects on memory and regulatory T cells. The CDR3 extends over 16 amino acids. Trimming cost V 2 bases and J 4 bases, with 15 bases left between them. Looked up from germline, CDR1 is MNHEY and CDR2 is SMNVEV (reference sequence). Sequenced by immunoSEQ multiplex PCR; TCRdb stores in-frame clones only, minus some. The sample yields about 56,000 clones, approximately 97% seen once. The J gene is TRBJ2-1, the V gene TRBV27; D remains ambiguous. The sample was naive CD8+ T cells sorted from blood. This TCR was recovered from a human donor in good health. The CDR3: CASSLTRSLSYNEQFF. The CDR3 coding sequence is TGTGCCAGCAGTTTAACCCGGAGCCTTTCGTACAATGAGCAGTTCTTC.